Shown below are 10 T cell receptor beta chains from a single sample sequenced in a study of T cells in Graves' hyperthyroidism and ophthalmopathy. Using RNA transcripts as the source, TCR beta CDR3 regions were amplified. TCR CDR3 regions were first amplified by RT-PCR with HTBI primers. TCRdb itself ran the multiplex PCR reads through MiXCR, one entry per CDR3 protein. The sample shows about 740,000 distinct CDR3 sequences, 11% to 15% of them seen only once. Sequencing was done on a sample of blood. These receptors originate from a woman between 18 and 29 years old with Graves' hyperthyroidism.

The J gene is TRBJ1-2, the V gene TRBV15; 7 bases line up with TRBD1. V trimming: 5 bases; J trimming: 2 bases; junction bases outside the gene matches: 5. This CDR3 is built from 14 residues. Germline V gene data show CDR1 as LNHNV and CDR2 as YYDKDF (reference sequence). The CDR3 loop is CATSARDSNYGYTF. CDR3 DNA sequence: TGTGCCACCAGCGCTCGGGACAGCAACTATGGCTACACCTTC.

This chain joins TRBV19 and TRBJ1-5, with TRBD1 as a possible D gene (5 bases). Trimming took off 7 bases at V and 4 bases at J, with 14 bases between the two ends. The germline CDR1 and CDR2 sequences are LNHDA and SQIVND (reference sequence). This CDR3 region has 14 residues. The CDR3 nucleotides are TGTGCCAGTAACGTCCGACAGCAAAATCAGCCCCAGCATTTT. Amino acid sequence: CASNVRQQNQPQHF.

This clonotype was counted ten times or more. J is TRBJ2-5 and V is TRBV18; a weak D match, TRBD2 (5 bases). V was pared by 6 bases and J by 3 bases, with 14 bases between. Germline lookup yields CDR1 KGHSH and CDR2 LQKENI. This CDR3 has 14 amino acids. The DNA of the CDR3 is TGTGCCAGCTCCGGGTTTGGACTGGAAGAGACCCAGTACTTC. Translation: CASSGFGLEETQYF.

This clonotype has more than one count but fewer than ten. CDR3 sequence (DNA): TGCGCCAGCAGCTACTTAGCGGGAGGGTCGGTAGAGCAGTACTTC. This sequence encodes CASSYLAGGSVEQYF. V is TRBV5-1 and J is TRBJ2-7; 11 bases agree with TRBD2. The J segment lost 7 bases and the V segment lost 3 bases, leaving 9 bases of the junction unmatched. CDR1 is SGHRS and CDR2 is YFSETQ in the germline V gene. CDR3 size: 15 residues.

This clonotype was seen only a few times. The chain uses TRBV9 and TRBJ2-7; D may be TRBD2 (6 bases). Germline CDR1 and CDR2: SGDLS and YYNGEE. Trimming took 0 bases from V and 4 from J, leaving 11 bases between them. The CDR3 extends over 14 amino acids. The CDR3 coding sequence is TGTGCCAGCAGCGTAGGGGACGGAGGGTACGAGCAGTACTTC. Residues: CASSVGDGGYEQYF.

This clonotype was detected only a few times. The chain couples TRBV5-1 to TRBJ2-5, with 7 positions matching TRBD1. CDR1 and CDR2 from the germline V gene are SGHRS and YFSETQ. With V trimmed by 5 bases and J by 5 bases, 6 bases remained unmatched. The CDR3 has 13 amino acids. The CDR3 region is CASSMTGWETQYF. DNA of the CDR3: TGCGCCAGCAGTATGACAGGGTGGGAGACCCAGTACTTC.

This clonotype was recorded at least ten times. This chain connects TRBV9 to TRBJ1-1; D is unclear. In germline, CDR1 is SGDLS, CDR2 YYNGEE. The CDR3 is made up of 16 amino acids. V was cut by 0 bases and J by 2 bases, with 14 bases left in between. CDR3 DNA sequence: TGTGCCAGCAGCGTAGCCGTGCAGCCGGGAAACACTGAAGCTTTCTTT. Protein sequence: CASSVAVQPGNTEAFF.

The table lists this clonotype with many counts. The rearrangement uses TRBV2 and TRBJ2-1; 11 bases align to TRBD2. The CDR3 contains 15 residues. Germline lookup yields CDR1 SNHLY and CDR2 FYNNEI. The V and J ends lost 6 bases and 5 bases, in that order; junction bases with no gene match: 6. CDR3: CASRPGTSGNNEQFF. CDR3 sequence (DNA): TGTGCCAGCAGACCCGGGACTAGCGGCAACAATGAGCAGTTCTTC.

This clonotype showed up many times. V is TRBV2 and J is TRBJ1-1; D uncertain. There are 16 residues in the CDR3. Trimming removed 0 bases at V and 5 bases at J, with 16 bases between. Germline V CDR1 and CDR2: SNHLY, FYNNEI. The CDR3: CASSEALKEGRTEAFF. The CDR3 nucleotides are TGTGCCAGCAGTGAAGCGCTTAAAGAGGGAAGGACTGAAGCTTTCTTT.

This clonotype was found a few times. V usage is TRBV7-2 and J usage is TRBJ1-4; tentatively, D is TRBD1 (5 bases). This CDR3 contains 13 residues. The V end was cut by 5 bases, the J end by 7 bases, with 11 bases between. The germline V gene encodes CDR1 SGHTA and CDR2 FQGNSA. The CDR3 protein is CASSNRDGEKLFF. Written as DNA, the CDR3 is TGTGCCAGCAGCAACCGGGACGGTGAAAAACTGTTTTTT.